This T cell receptor beta chain was found in a study of human CD8 memory T cell subsets. CDR1 is KGHSH, CDR2 LQKENI, per germline. The CDR3 covers 14 residues. Production of TCR beta libraries used UMI-labeled 5' RACE as the method. TCRdb reprocessed the 5' RACE reads and keeps a single row for each CDR3 protein, giving no DNA. The table lists some 10,000 distinct CDR3 sequences, with 20% to 25% in the top ten. The V call is TRBV18, the J call TRBJ2-5. This clonotype originated in a human donor in good health. The sample was CD8+ stem-like memory T cells (TSCM and TCM) sorted from PBMCs. Specified subset: stem-like memory CD8 T cells (TSTEM), CCR7+ PD-1- TIGIT-. The CDR3 spells CASSPPGLGETQYF. The entire variable domain, with the rest obtained from reference TRBV18 and TRBJ2-5, is as follows: NAGVMQNPRHLVRRRGQEARLRCSPMKGHSHVYWYRQLPEEGLKFMVYLQKENIIDESGMPKERFSAEFPKEGPSILRIQQVVRGDSAAYFCASSPPGLGETQYFGPGTRLLVL.